This T cell receptor (beta chain) was sequenced for a study of shared clonotypes between healthy human individuals. A note on this clone: The antigen is undetermined.

Repertoires were generated with immunoSEQ multiplex PCR, while TCRdb's copy carries only in-frame clones and drops some. The sample carries around 2,000,000 clones, just over 90% recorded once. Study-level findings and limits: The sharing of 5% to 6.5% of naive CD4 clonotypes was seen across a few donors.

Naivety among CD8 cells was defined by CD45RO negativity and positive CCR7 selection, thereby excluding terminally differentiated effector memory CD45RA+ cells. This receptor was obtained from a man aged 18 to 30 in good health. Some clones in this sample may be carry-over from other donors' samples. The sequenced material came from naive CD8+ T cells from PBMCs.

CDR3 in amino acids: CASSYSAGGPFYEQFF. The CDR3 nucleotides read TGTGCCAGCAGTTACTCCGCGGGAGGGCCGTTCTATGAGCAGTTCTTC. The chain combines TRBV6-5 with TRBJ2-1; TRBD2 matches 9 bases. CDR1 MNHEY and CDR2 SVGAGI come from the germline V gene. This CDR3 region has 16 residues. Unmatched junction bases numbered 8, after V lost 0 bases and J lost 8 bases.